This entry is about one T cell receptor beta chain. The antigen remains undetermined. The data were taken from a study of CD4 T cells in relation to SARS-CoV-2 and coronaviruses. The V gene end was trimmed by 2 bases and the J gene end by 1 base; junction bases not matched to a gene: 2. Germline V lookup: CDR1 LGHDT, CDR2 YNNKEL (reference sequence). The CDR3 has 15 residues. Unexposed donor CD4+ T cells date from 2011-2018, before the COVID-19 pandemic. CD4+ T cells were isolated from the cells after around 11 days of culture. PBMCs were plated at two million per well in IL-2-containing medium. Half the medium was replaced with IL-2 medium on days 3 and 7. The protocol was immunoSEQ multiplex PCR, while the TCRdb copy is restricted to in-frame clones and leaves out a portion. The sample records 15,000 to 20,000 clones, around 74% being singletons.

The sample consisted of CD4+ T cells from PBMCs, cultured in vitro. The chain has TRBV3-1 (or the pseudogene TRBV3-2) and TRBJ1-1, with 9 bases identical to TRBD1. The TCR was taken from a human donor in good health. The CDR3 region has the DNA TGTGCCAGCAGCCAAATGGGACAGGGGAACACTGAAGCTTTCTTT. Translated, it gives CASSQMGQGNTEAFF.